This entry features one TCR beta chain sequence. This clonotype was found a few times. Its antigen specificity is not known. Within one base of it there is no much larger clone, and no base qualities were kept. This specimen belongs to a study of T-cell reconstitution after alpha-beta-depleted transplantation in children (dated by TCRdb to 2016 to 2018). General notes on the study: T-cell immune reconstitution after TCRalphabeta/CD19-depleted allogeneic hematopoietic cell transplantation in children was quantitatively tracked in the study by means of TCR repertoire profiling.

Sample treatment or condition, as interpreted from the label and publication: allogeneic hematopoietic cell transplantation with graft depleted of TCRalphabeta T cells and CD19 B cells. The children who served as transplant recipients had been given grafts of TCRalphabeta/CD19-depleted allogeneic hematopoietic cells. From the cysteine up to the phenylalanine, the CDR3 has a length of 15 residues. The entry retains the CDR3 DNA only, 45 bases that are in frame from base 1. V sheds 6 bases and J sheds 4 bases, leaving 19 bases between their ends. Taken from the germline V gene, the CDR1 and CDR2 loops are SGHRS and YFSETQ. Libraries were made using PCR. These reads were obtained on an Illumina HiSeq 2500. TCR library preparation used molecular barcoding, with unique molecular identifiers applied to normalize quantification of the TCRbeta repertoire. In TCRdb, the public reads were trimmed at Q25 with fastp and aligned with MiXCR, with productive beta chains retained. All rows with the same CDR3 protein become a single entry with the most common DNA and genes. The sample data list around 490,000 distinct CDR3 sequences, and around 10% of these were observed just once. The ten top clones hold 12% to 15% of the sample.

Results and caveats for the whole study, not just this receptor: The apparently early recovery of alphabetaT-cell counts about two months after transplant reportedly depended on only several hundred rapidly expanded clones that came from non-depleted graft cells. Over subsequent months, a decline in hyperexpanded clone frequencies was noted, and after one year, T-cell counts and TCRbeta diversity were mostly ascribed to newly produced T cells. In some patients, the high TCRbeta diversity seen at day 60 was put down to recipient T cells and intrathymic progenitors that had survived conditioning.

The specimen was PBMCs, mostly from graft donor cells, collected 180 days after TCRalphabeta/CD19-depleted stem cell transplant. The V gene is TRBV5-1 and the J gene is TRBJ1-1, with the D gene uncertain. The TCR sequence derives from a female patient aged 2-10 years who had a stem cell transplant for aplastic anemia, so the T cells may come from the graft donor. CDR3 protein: CASTTETFPVTEAFF. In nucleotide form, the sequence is TGCGCCAGCACCACGGAGACATTCCCGGTCACTGAAGCTTTCTTT.